This T cell receptor beta chain emerged from a study of graft-versus-host responses after intestinal transplantation. Study information: Anti-thymocyte globulin induction, then tacrolimus and steroids for two to four years, went to all recipients.

Trimming left V 0 bases short and J 2 bases short, with 8 bases between. Germline loops: CDR1 SGDLS, CDR2 YYNGEE. This CDR3 has 14 residues. In the case of this clone: Its target is not known.

Method: immunoSEQ multiplex PCR; TCRdb's copy keeps in-frame clones and lacks some. The data show around 45,000 clones, over 85% seen once. Overall study findings and caveats: Recipient marrow contained GvH clones, some of which appeared first in ileum or blood. When patients had graft-donor T cell macrochimerism, their allografts held high graft-versus-host to host-versus-graft clonal ratios.

The origin of this receptor is a human patient who received an intestinal transplant, so some T cells may come from the graft donor. The sample was PBMCs, taken 335 days after intestinal transplant. This chain uses TRBV9 with TRBJ1-1; no definite D call. CDR3 protein: CASSVDLGNTEAFF. The CDR3 region has the DNA TGTGCCAGCAGCGTAGATCTGGGAAACACTGAAGCTTTCTTT.